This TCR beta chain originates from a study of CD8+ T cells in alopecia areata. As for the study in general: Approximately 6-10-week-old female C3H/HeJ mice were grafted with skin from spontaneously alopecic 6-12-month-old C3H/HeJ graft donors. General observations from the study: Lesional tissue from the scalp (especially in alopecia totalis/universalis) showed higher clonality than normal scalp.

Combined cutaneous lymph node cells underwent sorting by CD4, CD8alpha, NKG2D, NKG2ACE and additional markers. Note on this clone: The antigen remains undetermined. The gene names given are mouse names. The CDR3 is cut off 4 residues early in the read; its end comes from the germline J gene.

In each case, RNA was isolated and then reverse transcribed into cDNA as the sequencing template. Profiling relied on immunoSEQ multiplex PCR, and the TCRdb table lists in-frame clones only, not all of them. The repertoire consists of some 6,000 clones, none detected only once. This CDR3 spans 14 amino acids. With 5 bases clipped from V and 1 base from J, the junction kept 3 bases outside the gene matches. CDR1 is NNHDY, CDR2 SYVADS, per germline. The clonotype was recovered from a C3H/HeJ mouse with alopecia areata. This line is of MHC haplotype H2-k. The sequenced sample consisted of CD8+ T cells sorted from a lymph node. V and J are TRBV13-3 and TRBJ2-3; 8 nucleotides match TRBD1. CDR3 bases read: TGTGCCAGCAGCTTGGACAGGGGTGCAGAA. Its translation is CASSLDRGAE. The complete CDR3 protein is CASSLDRGAETLYF.